These T cell receptor beta chains were read from a single sample in a study of cytomegalovirus exposure and HLA in healthy donors. TCRdb keeps only in-frame clones here, not all; method: immunoSEQ multiplex PCR. The table has 150,000 to 200,000 clones, 75% to 90% seen once. Sequenced material: PBMCs. These receptors all come from a man in his late teens or twenties in good health and CMV-seropositive. CDR3s include the opening cysteine and the closing phenylalanine or tryptophan. The order of the fields is D gene, J gene, clone size, V gene, CDR3 DNA, CDR3 protein. A D gene is named only where the DNA matches it firmly. Clone size is stated in some rows and not others, as once, few, many or a class when expanded.

d_call: NA; j_call: TRBJ2-3; clone_size: NA; v_call: TRBV18; cdr3_nt: TGTGCCAGCTCACCAGCGGGTACAGATACGCAGTATTTT; cdr3_aa: CASSPAGTDTQYF
d_call: NA; j_call: TRBJ1-2; clone_size: NA; v_call: TRBV6-5; cdr3_nt: TGTGCCAGCAGTTACGGAGGGGCCTATGGCTACACCTTC; cdr3_aa: CASSYGGAYGYTF
d_call: TRBD1; j_call: TRBJ1-5; clone_size: NA; v_call: TRBV7-9; cdr3_nt: TGTGCCAGCAGCTTAGGGACAGGGTCATCGCCCCAGCATTTT; cdr3_aa: CASSLGTGSSPQHF
d_call: NA; j_call: TRBJ2-3; clone_size: NA; v_call: TRBV5-4; cdr3_nt: TGTGCCAGCAGAAGGACTAACACAGATACGCAGTATTTT; cdr3_aa: CASRRTNTDTQYF
d_call: NA; j_call: TRBJ1-1; clone_size: few; v_call: TRBV14; cdr3_nt: TGTGCCAGCAGCCCCTCCCCAAGGGGGAGAATGGCTTTCTTT; cdr3_aa: CASSPSPRGRMAFF
d_call: NA; j_call: TRBJ1-5; clone_size: NA; v_call: TRBV5-5; cdr3_nt: TGTGCCAGCAGCTTGAGGGAGGGGGGGAATCAGCCCCAGCATTTT; cdr3_aa: CASSLREGGNQPQHF
d_call: TRBD2; j_call: TRBJ2-7; clone_size: NA; v_call: TRBV27; cdr3_nt: TGTGCCAGCAGTCCCGAGGCTAGCGGGGGGGCCTACGAGCAGTACTTC; cdr3_aa: CASSPEASGGAYEQYF
d_call: NA; j_call: TRBJ1-5; clone_size: NA; v_call: TRBV5-4; cdr3_nt: TGTGCCAGCAGCTTGGACAGAAGCAATCAGCCCCAGCATTTT; cdr3_aa: CASSLDRSNQPQHF
d_call: TRBD1; j_call: TRBJ1-4; clone_size: once; v_call: TRBV5-1; cdr3_nt: TGCGCCAGCAGCTCCCACCGGGACAGTGATGAAAAACTGTTTTTT; cdr3_aa: CASSSHRDSDEKLFF
d_call: TRBD1; j_call: TRBJ2-7; clone_size: once; v_call: TRBV7-9; cdr3_nt: TGTGCCAGCAGCTTAGAATACCGGGACAGGGCCTACGAGCAGTACTTC; cdr3_aa: CASSLEYRDRAYEQYF
d_call: TRBD1; j_call: TRBJ2-7; clone_size: NA; v_call: TRBV12-5; cdr3_nt: TGTGCTAGTGGTCCCTCCGACAGGGTCTACGAGCAGTACTTC; cdr3_aa: CASGPSDRVYEQYF
d_call: NA; j_call: TRBJ2-3; clone_size: NA; v_call: TRBV25-1; cdr3_nt: TGTGCCAGCAGTGGGACCCGGAGAGGACTCATCACAGATACGCAGTATTTT; cdr3_aa: CASSGTRRGLITDTQYF
d_call: NA; j_call: TRBJ2-5; clone_size: NA; v_call: TRBV4-1; cdr3_nt: TGCGCCAGCAGCCAAGATGTGGAAGGGGTCCAGACCCAGTACTTC; cdr3_aa: CASSQDVEGVQTQYF
d_call: TRBD2; j_call: TRBJ2-3; clone_size: NA; v_call: TRBV18; cdr3_nt: TGTGCCAGTTCGGGACTAGGGGGAGATACGCAGTATTTT; cdr3_aa: CASSGLGGDTQYF
d_call: TRBD1; j_call: TRBJ2-2; clone_size: NA; v_call: TRBV6-5; cdr3_nt: TGTGCCAGCACGACAGGGAATAAGCTGTTTTTT; cdr3_aa: CASTTGNKLFF